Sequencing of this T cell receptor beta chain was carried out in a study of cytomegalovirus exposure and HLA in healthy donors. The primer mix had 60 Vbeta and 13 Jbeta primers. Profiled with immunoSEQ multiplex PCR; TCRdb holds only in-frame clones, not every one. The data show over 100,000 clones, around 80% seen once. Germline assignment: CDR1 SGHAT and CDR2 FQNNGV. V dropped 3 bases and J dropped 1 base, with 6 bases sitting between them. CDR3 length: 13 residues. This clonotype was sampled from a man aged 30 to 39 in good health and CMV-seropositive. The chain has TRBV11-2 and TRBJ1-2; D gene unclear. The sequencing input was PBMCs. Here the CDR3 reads CASSLRVNYGYTF. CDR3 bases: TGTGCCAGCAGCTTGAGGGTTAACTATGGCTACACCTTC.